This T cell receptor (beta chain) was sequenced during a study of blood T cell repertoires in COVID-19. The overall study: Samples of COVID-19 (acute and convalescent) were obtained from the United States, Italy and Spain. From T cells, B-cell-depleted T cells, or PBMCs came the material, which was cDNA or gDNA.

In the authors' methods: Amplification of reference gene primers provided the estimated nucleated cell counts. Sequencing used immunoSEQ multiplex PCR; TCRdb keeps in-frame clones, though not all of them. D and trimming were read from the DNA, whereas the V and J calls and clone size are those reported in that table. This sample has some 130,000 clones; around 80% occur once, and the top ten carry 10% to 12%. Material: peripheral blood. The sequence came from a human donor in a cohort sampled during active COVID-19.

CDR3 bases: TGCAGCGTTGAAGCGGCAGGGAACACTGAAGCTTTCTTT. Protein product: CSVEAAGNTEAFF. This chain connects TRBV29-1 to TRBJ1-1; D remains unclear. V was shortened by 1 base and J by 1 base, with 7 bases between the two germline ends. Germline loops: CDR1 SQVTM, CDR2 ANQGSEA. This CDR3 region has 13 residues.